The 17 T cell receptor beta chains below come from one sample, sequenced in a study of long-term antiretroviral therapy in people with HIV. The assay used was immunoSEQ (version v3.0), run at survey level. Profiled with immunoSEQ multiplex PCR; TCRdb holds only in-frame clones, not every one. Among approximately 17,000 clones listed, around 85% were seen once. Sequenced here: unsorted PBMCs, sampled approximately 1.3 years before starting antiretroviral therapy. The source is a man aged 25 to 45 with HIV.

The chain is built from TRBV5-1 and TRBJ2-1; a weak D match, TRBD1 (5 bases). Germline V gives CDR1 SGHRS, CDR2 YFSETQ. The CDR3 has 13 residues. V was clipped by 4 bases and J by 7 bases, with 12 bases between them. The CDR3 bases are TGCGCCAGCAGCCCCAGGGTAGGGAATGAGCAGTTCTTC. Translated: CASSPRVGNEQFF.

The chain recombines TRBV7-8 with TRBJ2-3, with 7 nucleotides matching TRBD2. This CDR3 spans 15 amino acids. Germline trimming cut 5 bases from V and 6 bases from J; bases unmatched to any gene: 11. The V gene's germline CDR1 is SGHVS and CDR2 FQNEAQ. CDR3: CASSGRLAARDTQYF. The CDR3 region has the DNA TGTGCCAGCAGCGGCCGGCTAGCGGCTAGGGATACGCAGTATTTT. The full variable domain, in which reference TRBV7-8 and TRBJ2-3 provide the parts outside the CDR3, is GAGVSQSPRYKVAKRGQDVALRCDPISGHVSLFWYQQALGQGPEFLTYFQNEAQLDKSGLPSDRFFAERPEGSVSTLKIQRTQQEDSAVYLCASSGRLAARDTQYFGPGTRLTVL.

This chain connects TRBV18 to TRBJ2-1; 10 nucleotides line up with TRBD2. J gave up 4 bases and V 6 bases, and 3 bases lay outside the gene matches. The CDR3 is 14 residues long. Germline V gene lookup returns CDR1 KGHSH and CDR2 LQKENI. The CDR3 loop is CASSPSGGYNEQFF. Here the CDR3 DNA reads TGTGCCAGCTCCCCTAGCGGGGGTTACAATGAGCAGTTCTTC. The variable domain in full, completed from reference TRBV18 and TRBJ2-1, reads NAGVMQNPRHLVRRRGQEARLRCSPMKGHSHVYWYRQLPEEGLKFMVYLQKENIIDESGMPKERFSAEFPKEGPSILRIQQVVRGDSAAYFCASSPSGGYNEQFFGPGTRLTVL.

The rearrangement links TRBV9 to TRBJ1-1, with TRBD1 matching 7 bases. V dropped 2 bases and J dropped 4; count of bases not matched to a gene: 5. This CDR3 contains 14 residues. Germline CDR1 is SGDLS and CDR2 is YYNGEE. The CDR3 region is CASSVGQVSTEAFF. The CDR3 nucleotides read TGTGCCAGCAGCGTCGGACAGGTGAGCACTGAAGCTTTCTTT.

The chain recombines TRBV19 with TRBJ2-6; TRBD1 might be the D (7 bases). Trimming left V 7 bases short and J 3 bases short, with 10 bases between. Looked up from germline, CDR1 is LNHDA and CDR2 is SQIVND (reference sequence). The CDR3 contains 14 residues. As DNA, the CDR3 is TGTGCCAGTAACAGGGGAGGTGGGGCCAACGTCCTGACTTTC. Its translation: CASNRGGGANVLTF.

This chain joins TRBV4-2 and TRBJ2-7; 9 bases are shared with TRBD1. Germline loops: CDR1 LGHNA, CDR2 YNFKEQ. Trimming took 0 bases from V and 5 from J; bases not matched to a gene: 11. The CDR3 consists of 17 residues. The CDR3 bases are TGTGCCAGCAGCCAAGATCTGGCGGGACAGGGAGTTCACGAGCAGTACTTC. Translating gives CASSQDLAGQGVHEQYF.

The CDR3: CASSRGTENEKLFF. The CDR3 DNA follows: TGTGCCAGCTCACGGGGGACGGAGAATGAAAAACTGTTTTTT. The chain links TRBV18 to TRBJ1-4; possible D gene TRBD1, 5 bases. The CDR3 covers 14 residues. CDR1 and CDR2 from the germline V gene are KGHSH and LQKENI. V was shortened by 4 bases and J by 5 bases, with 11 bases between the two germline ends.

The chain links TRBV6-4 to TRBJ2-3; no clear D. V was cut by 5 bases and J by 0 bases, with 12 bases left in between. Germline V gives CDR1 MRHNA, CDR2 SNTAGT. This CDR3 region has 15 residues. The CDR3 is CASSQDETSTDTQYF. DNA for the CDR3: TGTGCCAGCAGTCAGGATGAGACTAGCACAGATACGCAGTATTTT.

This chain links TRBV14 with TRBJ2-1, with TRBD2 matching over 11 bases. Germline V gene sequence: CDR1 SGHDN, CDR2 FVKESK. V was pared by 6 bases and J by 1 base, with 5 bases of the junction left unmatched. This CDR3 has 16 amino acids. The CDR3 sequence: CASRSTSGGSYNEQFF. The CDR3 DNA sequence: TGTGCCAGCAGGTCTACTAGCGGGGGATCCTACAATGAGCAGTTCTTC.

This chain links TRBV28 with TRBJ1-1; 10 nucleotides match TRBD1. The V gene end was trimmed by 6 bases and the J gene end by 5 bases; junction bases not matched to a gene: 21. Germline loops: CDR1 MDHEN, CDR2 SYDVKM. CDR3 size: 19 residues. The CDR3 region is CASSLIRDRGKFWGTEAFF. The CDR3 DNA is TGTGCCAGCAGCCTAATCCGGGACAGGGGTAAATTTTGGGGTACTGAAGCTTTCTTT.

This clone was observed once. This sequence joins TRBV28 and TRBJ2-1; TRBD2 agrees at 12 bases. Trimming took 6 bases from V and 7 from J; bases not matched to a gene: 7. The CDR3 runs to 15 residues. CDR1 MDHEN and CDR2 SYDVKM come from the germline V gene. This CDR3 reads CASSPSGRAANEQFF. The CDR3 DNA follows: TGTGCCAGCAGCCCTAGCGGGAGGGCCGCGAATGAGCAGTTCTTC.

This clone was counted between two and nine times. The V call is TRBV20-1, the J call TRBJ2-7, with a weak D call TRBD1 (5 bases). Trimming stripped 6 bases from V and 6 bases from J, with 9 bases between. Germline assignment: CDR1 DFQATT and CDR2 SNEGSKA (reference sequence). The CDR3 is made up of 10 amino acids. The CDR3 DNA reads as TGCAGTGCCGTGGGGCTCGAGCAGTACTTC. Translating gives CSAVGLEQYF.

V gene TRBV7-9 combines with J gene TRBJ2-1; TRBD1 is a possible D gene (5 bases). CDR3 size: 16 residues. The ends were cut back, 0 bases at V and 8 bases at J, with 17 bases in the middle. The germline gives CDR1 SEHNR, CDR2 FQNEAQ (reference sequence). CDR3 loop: CASSLASQGVHDEQFF. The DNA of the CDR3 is TGTGCCAGCAGCTTAGCTAGCCAGGGCGTTCACGATGAGCAGTTCTTC.

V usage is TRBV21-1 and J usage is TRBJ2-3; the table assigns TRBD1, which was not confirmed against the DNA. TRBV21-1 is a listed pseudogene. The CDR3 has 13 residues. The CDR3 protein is CASLGTSPDTQYF. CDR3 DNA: TGTGCCAGCCTGGGGACAAGTCCAGATACGCAGTATTTT.

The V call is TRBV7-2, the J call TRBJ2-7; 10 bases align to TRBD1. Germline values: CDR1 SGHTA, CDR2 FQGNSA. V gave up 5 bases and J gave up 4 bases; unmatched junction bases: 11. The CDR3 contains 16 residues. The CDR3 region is CASSTRTGGKRYEQYF. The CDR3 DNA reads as TGTGCCAGCAGCACCAGGACAGGGGGAAAGAGGTACGAGCAGTACTTC.

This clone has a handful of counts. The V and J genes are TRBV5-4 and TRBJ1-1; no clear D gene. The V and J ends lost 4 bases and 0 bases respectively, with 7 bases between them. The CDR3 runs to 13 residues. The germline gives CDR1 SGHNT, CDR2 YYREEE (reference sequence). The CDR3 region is CASSGQMNTEAFF. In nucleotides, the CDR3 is TGTGCCAGCAGCGGCCAGATGAACACTGAAGCTTTCTTT.

The CDR3 DNA sequence: TGTGCCACCGGCCCGGGACTAGTATTCGAGTCACGGCTCGAGCAGTACTTC. This sequence encodes CATGPGLVFESRLEQYF. The chain is built from TRBV5-4 and TRBJ2-7; 8 positions agree with TRBD2. With 9 bases clipped from V and 6 bases from J, the junction kept 23 bases outside the gene matches. From germline, CDR1 is SGHNT and CDR2 YYREEE (reference sequence). This CDR3 comprises 17 residues.